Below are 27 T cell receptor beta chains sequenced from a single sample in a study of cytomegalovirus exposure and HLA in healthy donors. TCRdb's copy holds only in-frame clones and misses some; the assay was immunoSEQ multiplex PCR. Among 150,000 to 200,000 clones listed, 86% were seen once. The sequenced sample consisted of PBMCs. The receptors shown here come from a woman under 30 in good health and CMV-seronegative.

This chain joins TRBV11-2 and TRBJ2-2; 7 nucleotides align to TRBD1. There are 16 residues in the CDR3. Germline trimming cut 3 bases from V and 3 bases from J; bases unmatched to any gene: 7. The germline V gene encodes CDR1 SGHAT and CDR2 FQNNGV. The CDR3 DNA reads TGTGCCAGCAGCTTTCAGGTCGACAGGGACACCGGGGAGCTGTTTTTT. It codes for CASSFQVDRDTGELFF.

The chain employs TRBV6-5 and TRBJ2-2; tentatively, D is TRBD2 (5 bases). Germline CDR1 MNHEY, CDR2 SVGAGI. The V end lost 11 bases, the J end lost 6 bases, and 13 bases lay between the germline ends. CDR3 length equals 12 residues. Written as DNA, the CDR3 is TGTGCCTCCCGACGGGGTCCCGGGGAGCTGTTTTTT. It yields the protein CASRRGPGELFF.

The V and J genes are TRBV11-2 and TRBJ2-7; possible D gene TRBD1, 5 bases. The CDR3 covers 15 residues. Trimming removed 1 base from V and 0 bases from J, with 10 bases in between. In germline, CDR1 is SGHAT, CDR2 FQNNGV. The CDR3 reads CASSLGLDNSYEQYF. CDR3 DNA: TGTGCCAGCAGCTTAGGATTGGACAACTCCTACGAGCAGTACTTC.

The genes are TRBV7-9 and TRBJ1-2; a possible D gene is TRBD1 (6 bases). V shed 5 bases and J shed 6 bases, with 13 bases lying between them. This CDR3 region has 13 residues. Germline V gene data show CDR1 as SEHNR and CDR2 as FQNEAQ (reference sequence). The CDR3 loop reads CASSLLGGNGYTF. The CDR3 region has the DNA TGTGCCAGCAGCCTTCTAGGGGGTAATGGCTACACCTTC.

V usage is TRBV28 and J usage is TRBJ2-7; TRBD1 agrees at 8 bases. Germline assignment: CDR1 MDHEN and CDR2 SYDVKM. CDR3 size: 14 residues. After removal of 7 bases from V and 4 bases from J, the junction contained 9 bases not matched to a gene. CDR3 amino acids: CASNPGQALYEQYF. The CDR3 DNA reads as TGTGCCAGCAACCCGGGACAGGCATTATACGAGCAGTACTTC.

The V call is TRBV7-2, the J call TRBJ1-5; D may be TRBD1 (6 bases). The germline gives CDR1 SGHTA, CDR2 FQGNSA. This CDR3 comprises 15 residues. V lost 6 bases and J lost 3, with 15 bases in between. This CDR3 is CASSYREGLNQPQHF. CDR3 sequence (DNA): TGTGCCAGCAGTTACAGGGAAGGGCTCAATCAGCCCCAGCATTTT.

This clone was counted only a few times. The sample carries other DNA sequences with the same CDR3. As DNA, the CDR3 is TGTGCCAGCAGTCTTAGGGGTGGCTACACCTTC. Amino acids: CASSLRGGYTF. The chain combines TRBV9 with TRBJ1-2; a weak D match, TRBD1 (5 bases). V shed 5 bases and J shed 7 bases, with 9 bases lying between them. The CDR3 consists of 11 residues. The germline V gene has CDR1 SGDLS and CDR2 YYNGEE. The full variable domain, rest sourced from reference TRBV9 and TRBJ1-2, is DSGVTQTPKHLITATGQRVTLRCSPRSGDLSVYWYQQSLDQGLQFLIQYYNGEERAKGNILERFSAQQFPDLHSELNLSSLELGDSALYFCASSLRGGYTFGSGTRLTVV.

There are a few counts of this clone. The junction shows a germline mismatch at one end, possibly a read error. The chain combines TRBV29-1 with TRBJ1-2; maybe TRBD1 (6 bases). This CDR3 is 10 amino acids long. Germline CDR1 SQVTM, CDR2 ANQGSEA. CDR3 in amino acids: CSVLQGGAYF. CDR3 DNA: TGCAGCGTCCTCCAAGGGGGTGCGTACTTC.

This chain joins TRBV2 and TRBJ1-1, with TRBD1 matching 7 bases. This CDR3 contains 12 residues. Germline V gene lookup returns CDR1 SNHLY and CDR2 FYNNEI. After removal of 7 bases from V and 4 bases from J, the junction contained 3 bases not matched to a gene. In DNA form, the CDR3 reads TGTGCCAGCACGGACAGGAGCACTGAAGCTTTCTTT. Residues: CASTDRSTEAFF.

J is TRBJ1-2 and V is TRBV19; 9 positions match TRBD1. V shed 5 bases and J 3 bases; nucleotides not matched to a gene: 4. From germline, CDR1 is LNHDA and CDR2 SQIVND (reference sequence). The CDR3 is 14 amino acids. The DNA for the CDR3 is TGTGCCAGTAGTCACCGACAGGGGGACTATGGCTACACCTTC. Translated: CASSHRQGDYGYTF.

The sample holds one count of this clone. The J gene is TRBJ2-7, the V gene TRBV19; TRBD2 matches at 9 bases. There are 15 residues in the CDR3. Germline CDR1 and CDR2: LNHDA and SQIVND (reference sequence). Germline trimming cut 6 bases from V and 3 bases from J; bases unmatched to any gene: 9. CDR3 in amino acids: CASRATSGANYEQYF. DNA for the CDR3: TGTGCCAGTAGAGCGACTAGCGGTGCTAACTACGAGCAGTACTTC.

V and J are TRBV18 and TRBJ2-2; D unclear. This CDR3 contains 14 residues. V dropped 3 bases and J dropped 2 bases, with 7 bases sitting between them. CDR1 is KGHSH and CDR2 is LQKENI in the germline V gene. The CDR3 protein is CASSPGPNTGELFF. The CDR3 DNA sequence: TGTGCCAGCTCACCGGGCCCTAACACCGGGGAGCTGTTTTTT.

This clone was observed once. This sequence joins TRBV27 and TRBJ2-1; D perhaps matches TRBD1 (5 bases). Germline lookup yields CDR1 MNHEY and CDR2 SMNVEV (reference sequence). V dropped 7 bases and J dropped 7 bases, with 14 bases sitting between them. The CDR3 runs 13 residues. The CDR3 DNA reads TGTGCCAGCAACATTAACCCAGGGAATGAGCAGTTCTTC. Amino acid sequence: CASNINPGNEQFF.

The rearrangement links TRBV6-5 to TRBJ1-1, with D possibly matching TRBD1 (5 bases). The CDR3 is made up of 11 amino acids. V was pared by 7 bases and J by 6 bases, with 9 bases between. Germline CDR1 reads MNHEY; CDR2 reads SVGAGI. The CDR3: CASTQGAEAFF. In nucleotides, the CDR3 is TGTGCCAGCACTCAAGGGGCTGAAGCTTTCTTT.

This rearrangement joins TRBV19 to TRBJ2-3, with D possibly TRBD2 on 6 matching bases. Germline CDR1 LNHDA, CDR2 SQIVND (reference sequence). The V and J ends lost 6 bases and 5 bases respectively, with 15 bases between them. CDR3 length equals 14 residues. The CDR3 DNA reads TGTGCCAGTAGCCCAATCATGGGGGGAGATACGCAGTATTTT. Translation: CASSPIMGGDTQYF.

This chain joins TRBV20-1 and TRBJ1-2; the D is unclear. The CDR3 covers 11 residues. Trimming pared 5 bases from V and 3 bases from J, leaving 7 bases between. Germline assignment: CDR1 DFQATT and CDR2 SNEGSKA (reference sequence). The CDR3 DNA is TGCAGTGCTCGGGAGGACTATGGCTACACCTTC. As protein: CSAREDYGYTF.

In DNA, the CDR3 is TGTGCCAGCAGTTACTGGATAGGGGGTAACACTGAAGCTTTCTTT. It translates to CASSYWIGGNTEAFF. The rearrangement uses TRBV6-5 and TRBJ1-1; possibly TRBD1 for D (6 bases). V gave up 1 base and J gave up 2 bases, with 11 bases separating them. The CDR3 covers 15 residues. CDR1 MNHEY and CDR2 SVGAGI come from the germline V gene.

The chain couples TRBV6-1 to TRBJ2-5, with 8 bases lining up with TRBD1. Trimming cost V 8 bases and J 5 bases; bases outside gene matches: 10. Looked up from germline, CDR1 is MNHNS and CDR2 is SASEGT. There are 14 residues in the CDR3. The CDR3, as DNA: TGTGCCAGCGGGACCGGACAGGGCGGGGAGACCCAGTACTTC. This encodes CASGTGQGGETQYF.

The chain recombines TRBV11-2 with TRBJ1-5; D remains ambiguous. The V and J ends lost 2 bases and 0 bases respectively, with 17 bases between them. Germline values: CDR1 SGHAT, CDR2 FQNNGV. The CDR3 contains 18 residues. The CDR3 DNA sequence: TGTGCCAGCAGCTTATACCGAGGGAGTGGAAATAGCAATCAGCCCCAGCATTTT. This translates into CASSLYRGSGNSNQPQHF.

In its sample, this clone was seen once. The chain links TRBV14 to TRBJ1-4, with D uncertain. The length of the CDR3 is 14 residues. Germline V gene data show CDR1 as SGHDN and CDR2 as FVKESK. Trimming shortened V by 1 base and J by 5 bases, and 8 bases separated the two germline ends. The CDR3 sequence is CASSQAGRNEKLFF. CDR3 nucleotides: TGTGCCAGCAGCCAAGCCGGTCGGAATGAAAAACTGTTTTTT.

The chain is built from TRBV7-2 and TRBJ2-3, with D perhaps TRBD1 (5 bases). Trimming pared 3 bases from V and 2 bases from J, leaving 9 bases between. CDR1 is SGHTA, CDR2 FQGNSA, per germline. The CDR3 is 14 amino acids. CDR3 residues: CASSFKQATDTQYF. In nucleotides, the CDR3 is TGTGCCAGCAGCTTTAAACAGGCCACAGATACGCAGTATTTT.

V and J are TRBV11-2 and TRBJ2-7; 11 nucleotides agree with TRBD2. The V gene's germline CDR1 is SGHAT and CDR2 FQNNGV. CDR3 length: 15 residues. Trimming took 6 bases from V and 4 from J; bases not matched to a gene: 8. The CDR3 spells CASSPRLAGQYEQYF. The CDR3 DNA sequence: TGTGCCAGCAGTCCGCGACTAGCGGGACAATACGAGCAGTACTTC.

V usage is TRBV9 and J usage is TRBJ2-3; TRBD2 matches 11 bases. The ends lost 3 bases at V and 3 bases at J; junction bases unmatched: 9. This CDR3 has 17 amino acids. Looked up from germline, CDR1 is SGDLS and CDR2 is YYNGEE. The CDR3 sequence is CASSAAGLAGQTDTQYF. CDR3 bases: TGTGCCAGCAGCGCCGCCGGACTAGCGGGTCAGACAGATACGCAGTATTTT.

The DNA of the CDR3 is TGTGCCAGCAGTTCGGAGGGCTACGAGCAGTACTTC. Protein sequence: CASSSEGYEQYF. The chain uses TRBV2 and TRBJ2-7; a possible D gene is TRBD2 (6 bases). Trimming took 5 bases from V and 3 from J, leaving 8 bases between them. The CDR3 has 12 residues. Germline values: CDR1 SNHLY, CDR2 FYNNEI. The entire variable domain, with the rest obtained from reference TRBV2 and TRBJ2-7, is as follows: EPEVTQTPSHQVTQMGQEVILRCVPISNHLYFYWYRQILGQKVEFLVSFYNNEISEKSEIFDDQFSVERPDGSNFTLKIRSTKLEDSAMYFCASSSEGYEQYFGPGTRLTVT.

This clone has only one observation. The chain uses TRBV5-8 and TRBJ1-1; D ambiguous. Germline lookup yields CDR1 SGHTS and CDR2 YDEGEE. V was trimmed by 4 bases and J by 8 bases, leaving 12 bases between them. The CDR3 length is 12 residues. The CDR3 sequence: CASSRLHPEAFF. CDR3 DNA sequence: TGTGCCAGCAGCCGACTACACCCGGAAGCTTTCTTT.

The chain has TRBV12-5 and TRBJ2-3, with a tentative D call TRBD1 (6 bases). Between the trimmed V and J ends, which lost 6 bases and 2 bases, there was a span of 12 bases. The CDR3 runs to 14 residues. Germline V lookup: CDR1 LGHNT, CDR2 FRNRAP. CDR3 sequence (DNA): TGTGCTAGTGGCCCCGGGGACAACACAGATACGCAGTATTTT. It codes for CASGPGDNTDTQYF.

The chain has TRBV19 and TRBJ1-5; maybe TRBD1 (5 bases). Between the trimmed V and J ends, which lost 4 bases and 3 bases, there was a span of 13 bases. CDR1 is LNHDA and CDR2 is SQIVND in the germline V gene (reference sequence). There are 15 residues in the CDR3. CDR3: CASSNPGLLNQPQHF. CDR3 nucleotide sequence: TGTGCCAGTAGTAATCCGGGACTGCTCAATCAGCCCCAGCATTTT.